A selection of T cell receptor beta chains follows, all from one sample in a study of tumor-infiltrating lymphocytes in oesophageal squamous cell carcinoma. TCRdb reprocessed the PCR reads via MiXCR and lists one record per CDR3 protein. Among over 20,000 distinct CDR3 sequences listed, approximately 38% were seen once. Sequenced material: esophageal tumor tissue. The receptor source for this set is a male donor with esophageal squamous cell carcinoma. CDR3s include the opening cysteine and the closing phenylalanine or tryptophan. D genes are given only for firm matches. Only some rows state a clone size, as once, few, many or a class for expanded clones.

cdr3_nt cdr3_aa j_call d_call v_call clone_size
TGTGCCAGCAGGGACCCCCTCGAAGATACGCAGTATTTT CASRDPLEDTQYF TRBJ2-3 - TRBV5-4 many
TGTGCCAGCAGTTTGTCCGGGGGGCCGATCGAGCAGTTCTTC CASSLSGGPIEQFF TRBJ2-1 - TRBV28 many
TGTGCCAGCAGCGTATGGGACGGAGCCCAGCAGTACTTC CASSVWDGAQQYF TRBJ2-5 - TRBV7-3 -
TGTGCCAGCAGTGAAGCACTTTCAGGACGGCAGCCCCAGCATTTT CASSEALSGRQPQHF TRBJ1-5 - TRBV6-1 many
TGTGCCAGCAGCCCTAAGGGGGCGTTAGGAGCTTTCTTT CASSPKGALGAFF TRBJ1-1 TRBD1 TRBV7-3 -
TGTGCCAGCAGCCTCCTACCGGGTTGGTCCTACAATGAGCAGTTCTTC CASSLLPGWSYNEQFF TRBJ2-1 - TRBV3-1 -
TGCGCCAGCAGTGAACCGGATTACAATGAGCAGTTCTTC CASSEPDYNEQFF TRBJ2-1 - TRBV10-2 -
TGTGCCAGCAGCCGGATCCACCAGGGGGTCCCCAATCAGCCCCAGCATTTT CASSRIHQGVPNQPQHF TRBJ1-5 TRBD1 TRBV6-1 many
TGCAGTGCTCCCTCTACAGGGAATGAGCAGTTCTTC CSAPSTGNEQFF TRBJ2-1 - TRBV20-1 few
TGTGCCAGCAGAACAGGCGGGACCCTCTCCTACGAGCAGTACTTC CASRTGGTLSYEQYF TRBJ2-7 - TRBV7-8 -
TGTGCCAGTAGTAAGGGACTAGCGGGCAACTACAATGAGCAGTTCTTC CASSKGLAGNYNEQFF TRBJ2-1 TRBD2 TRBV19 -
TGTGCCAGCAGCTTAGCAGGGTACACCGGGGAGCTGTTTTTT CASSLAGYTGELFF TRBJ2-2 - TRBV7-6 -
TGTGCCAGCAGCTCCCTGGGGACTAGCGCTTACAATGAGCAGTTCTTC CASSSLGTSAYNEQFF TRBJ2-1 TRBD2 TRBV7-8 few
TGTGCCAGCAGCTTAGGCAGGGTGAACACTGAAGCTTTCTTT CASSLGRVNTEAFF TRBJ1-1 - TRBV11-1 many
TGTGCCAGCAGTCAACTAGCGGGAGTCCCAGATACGCAGTATTTT CASSQLAGVPDTQYF TRBJ2-3 TRBD2 TRBV7-2 few
TGTGCCAGCAGCGGGCAGGGCCCCTACAATGAGCAGTTCTTC CASSGQGPYNEQFF TRBJ2-1 - TRBV7-3 -
TGTGCCAGCAGCCGGGACGGTTATGAAGCTTTCTTT CASSRDGYEAFF TRBJ1-1 - TRBV7-2 -
TGTGCCAGCAGCTTAGTCGATGAGCAGTACTTC CASSLVDEQYF TRBJ2-7 - TRBV7-6 few
TGCGCCAGCAGCTTGCGGCTAGCGGGAGGACAGAACACCGGGGAGCTGTTTTTT CASSLRLAGGQNTGELFF TRBJ2-2 TRBD2 TRBV5-1 -
TGTGCCAGCAGCTTGCGAGGGGGCGATAATGAAAAACTGTTTTTT CASSLRGGDNEKLFF TRBJ1-4 TRBD1 TRBV5-8 -
TGTGCCAGCAGCCTTAGCAGGAGGAGAGCGAACACTGAAGCTTTCTTT CASSLSRRRANTEAFF TRBJ1-1 - TRBV7-8 many
TGTGCCAGCAGCTCCGGGACAGGGGTTGGAAAACTGTTTTTT CASSSGTGVGKLFF TRBJ1-4 TRBD1 TRBV6-1 many
TGCGCCAGCAGCTTGGACAGGGGGAACACTGAAGCTTTCTTT CASSLDRGNTEAFF TRBJ1-1 TRBD1 TRBV5-1 few
TGTGCCAGTAGCGTACTTAACACCGGGGAGCTGTTTTTT CASSVLNTGELFF TRBJ2-2 - TRBV19 -
TGTGCCAGCAGCCCGGATTGGCAGGGGGACTTCTATGGCTACACCTTC CASSPDWQGDFYGYTF TRBJ1-2 TRBD1 TRBV5-4 -
TGTGCCAGCAGCTTAGAGGGGGCAGTCGCCTACGAGCAGTACTTC CASSLEGAVAYEQYF TRBJ2-7 TRBD1 TRBV7-6 few
TGTGCCAGCAGCTCCGGGGGGGATGGCGGGGAGCTGTTTTTT CASSSGGDGGELFF TRBJ2-2 TRBD2 TRBV7-8 -
TGTGCCTGGAGTGTACAGACAGGGAATGAGCAGTTCTTC CAWSVQTGNEQFF TRBJ2-1 TRBD1 TRBV30 -
TGTGCCAGCGGCGGCCGGACCGTTCCAGGGGAGACCCAGTACTTC CASGGRTVPGETQYF TRBJ2-5 - TRBV11-1 once
TGTGCCGCCAAAGACAGGGTTGAAGCTTTCTTT CAAKDRVEAFF TRBJ1-1 TRBD1 TRBV19 -
TGTGCCAGTCACCGGGACTTAGCACACAATGAGCAGTACTTC CASHRDLAHNEQYF TRBJ2-7 - TRBV18 -
TGTGCCAGCAGCTTGGCCGGGGAGACCCAGTACTTC CASSLAGETQYF TRBJ2-5 - TRBV5-8 many
TGTGCCAGCAGCGTAAAGGCGAGGGGGAGTCAAGGCACAGATACGCAGTATTTT CASSVKARGSQGTDTQYF TRBJ2-3 - TRBV9 few
TGTGCCAGCAGCTTATATCACAGGGGTGATGAGCAGTTCTTC CASSLYHRGDEQFF TRBJ2-1 TRBD1 TRBV7-2 -
TGCAGTGCTAGAGACCTACAGGGGTCTAGCACAGATACGCAGTATTTT CSARDLQGSSTDTQYF TRBJ2-3 TRBD1 TRBV20-1 many
TGTGCCAGCAGTTACGAGGGGGCGCAGGACAATGAGCAGTTCTTC CASSYEGAQDNEQFF TRBJ2-1 TRBD1 TRBV6-8 -
TGTGCCAGCTCTGGCACTCTAGCGGGGGGCTACAATGAGCAGTTCTTC CASSGTLAGGYNEQFF TRBJ2-1 TRBD2 TRBV2 -